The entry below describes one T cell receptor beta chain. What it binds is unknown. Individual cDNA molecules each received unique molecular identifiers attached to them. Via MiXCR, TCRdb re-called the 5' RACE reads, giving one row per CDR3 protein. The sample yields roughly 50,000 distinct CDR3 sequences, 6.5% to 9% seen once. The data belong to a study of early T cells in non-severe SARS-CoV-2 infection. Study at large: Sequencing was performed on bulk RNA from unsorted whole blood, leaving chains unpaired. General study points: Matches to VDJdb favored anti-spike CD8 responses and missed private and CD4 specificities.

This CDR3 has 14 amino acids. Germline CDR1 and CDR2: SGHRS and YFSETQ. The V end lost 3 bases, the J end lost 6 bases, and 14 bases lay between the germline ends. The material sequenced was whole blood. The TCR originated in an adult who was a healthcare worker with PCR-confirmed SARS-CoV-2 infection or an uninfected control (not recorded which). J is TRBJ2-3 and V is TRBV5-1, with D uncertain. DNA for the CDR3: TGCGCCAGCAGCTACCTGGCCGGATCCGATACGCAGTATTTT. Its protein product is CASSYLAGSDTQYF.